A selection of T cell receptor beta chains follows, all from one sample in a study of cytomegalovirus exposure and HLA in healthy donors. TCRdb keeps only in-frame clones here, not all; method: immunoSEQ multiplex PCR. The sample includes more than 85,000 clones, approximately 81% of them seen just once. The source material was PBMCs. These receptors came from a male donor in good health and CMV-seropositive. Each CDR3 is given with its conserved first and last residue. Each record gives: V gene, clone size, J gene, D gene, CDR3 protein, CDR3 DNA. D genes are given only for firm matches. Only some rows state a clone size, as once, few, many or a class for expanded clones.

TRBV14	.	TRBJ2-5	TRBD2	CASSPYAGGRETQYF	TGTGCCAGCAGCCCATACGCGGGCGGGAGAGAGACCCAGTACTTC
TRBV6-5	few	TRBJ1-2	.	CASSPGQNYGYTF	TGTGCCAGCAGCCCAGGGCAAAACTATGGCTACACCTTC
TRBV19	.	TRBJ1-1	TRBD1	CASTPETGALSEAFF	TGTGCCAGTACCCCTGAGACAGGGGCGCTTTCTGAAGCTTTCTTT
TRBV5-1	.	TRBJ1-1	.	CASRLILQGPEAFF	TGCGCCAGCAGACTGATTCTACAGGGTCCTGAAGCTTTCTTT
TRBV6-1	.	TRBJ1-2	.	CAMDTTYGYTF	TGTGCCATGGACACTACATATGGCTACACCTTC
TRBV9	.	TRBJ2-4	.	CASSLSGGKNIQYF	TGTGCCAGCAGCCTCTCCGGGGGCAAAAACATTCAGTACTTC
TRBV2	once	TRBJ1-3	TRBD1	CASRGTENTIYF	TGTGCCAGCAGGGGGACAGAAAACACCATATATTTT
TRBV27	once	TRBJ2-2	TRBD1	CASSRRQGASTGELFF	TGTGCCAGCAGTAGACGACAGGGGGCGAGCACCGGGGAGCTGTTTTTT
TRBV7-8	.	TRBJ2-1	TRBD2	CASSPGLAGPGYEQFF	TGTGCCAGCAGCCCGGGACTAGCGGGGCCCGGGTATGAGCAGTTCTTC
TRBV14	.	TRBJ2-1	TRBD2	CASSQLASGVSSYNEQFF	TGTGCCAGCAGCCAACTTGCTAGCGGGGTTAGCTCCTACAATGAGCAGTTCTTC
TRBV7-8	.	TRBJ1-1	.	CASSLGGSPSEAFF	TGTGCCAGCAGCTTAGGCGGGTCCCCTTCTGAAGCTTTCTTT
TRBV12-5	.	TRBJ2-5	.	CASGLAGEKETQYF	TGTGCTAGTGGTTTGGCTGGAGAGAAAGAGACCCAGTACTTC
TRBV18	.	TRBJ2-7	.	CASSPPNSGTRYEQYF	TGTGCCAGCTCACCACCAAACTCCGGGACACGCTACGAGCAGTACTTC
TRBV10-3	.	TRBJ1-1	TRBD1	CAISKQGDTEAFF	TGTGCCATCAGTAAACAGGGGGACACTGAAGCTTTCTTT
TRBV9	.	TRBJ1-2	.	CASSVGQTNYGYTF	TGTGCCAGCAGCGTAGGACAGACTAACTATGGCTACACCTTC
TRBV5-1	.	TRBJ1-2	.	CASSIGRDISHYGYTF	TGCGCCAGCAGCATTGGGAGGGACATCTCTCACTATGGCTACACCTTC
TRBV7-3	.	TRBJ2-7	.	CASSPDSSYEQYF	TGTGCCAGCAGCCCAGACAGTTCCTACGAGCAGTACTTC